This is a list of T cell receptor beta chains from one sample in a study of cytomegalovirus exposure and HLA in healthy donors. Data came from immunoSEQ multiplex PCR; TCRdb stores just in-frame clones and leaves some out. Counted here are over 150,000 clones, about 81% occurring once; the ten biggest clones make up roughly 2%. Sequencing was carried out using PBMCs. The receptors stem from a woman aged 18-29 years in good health and CMV-seronegative. Each CDR3 is given with its conserved first and last residue. The listing skips clone size in some rows; elsewhere it reads once, few, many or a size class.

j_gene	abundance	v_gene	CDR3aa
TRBJ2-1	-	TRBV27	CASSHPGLAGVSLQYNEQFF
-	-	TRBV4-2	CASSWERGSSYEQYF
TRBJ2-7	-	TRBV7-8	CASSHRTGRSYEQYF
TRBJ2-7	-	TRBV2	CASSVTPYEQYF
TRBJ1-1	-	TRBV5-1	CASSSPRGKALNTEAFF
TRBJ1-1	-	TRBV19	CASSMRDLGTRNTEAFF
TRBJ2-3	-	TRBV4-1	CASSHDPERGPYTDTQYF
TRBJ2-3	-	TRBV29-1	CSYTGGRDTDTQYF
TRBJ1-2	-	TRBV28	CASSLFTVGANGYTF
TRBJ2-7	-	TRBV6-5	CASWSRTTLNEQYF
TRBJ2-1	few	TRBV5-8	CASSLRDSSYNEQFF
TRBJ2-7	-	TRBV28	CASSRLAGVLYEQYF
TRBJ1-1	-	TRBV7-6	CASSFPQGTGTEAFF
TRBJ2-1	-	TRBV5-6	CASSLTPPYNEQFF
TRBJ2-7	-	TRBV7-9	CASSSGGPYEQYF
TRBJ2-3	-	TRBV29-1	CSVAGAATDTQYF
TRBJ2-5	-	TRBV7-9	CASSFSRVGTQYF
TRBJ2-7	few	TRBV4-1	CASSQARGQTTYEQYF
TRBJ2-1	-	TRBV9	CASSPTGLAGGNEQFF
TRBJ2-7	-	TRBV7-6	CASSWGDLYEQYF